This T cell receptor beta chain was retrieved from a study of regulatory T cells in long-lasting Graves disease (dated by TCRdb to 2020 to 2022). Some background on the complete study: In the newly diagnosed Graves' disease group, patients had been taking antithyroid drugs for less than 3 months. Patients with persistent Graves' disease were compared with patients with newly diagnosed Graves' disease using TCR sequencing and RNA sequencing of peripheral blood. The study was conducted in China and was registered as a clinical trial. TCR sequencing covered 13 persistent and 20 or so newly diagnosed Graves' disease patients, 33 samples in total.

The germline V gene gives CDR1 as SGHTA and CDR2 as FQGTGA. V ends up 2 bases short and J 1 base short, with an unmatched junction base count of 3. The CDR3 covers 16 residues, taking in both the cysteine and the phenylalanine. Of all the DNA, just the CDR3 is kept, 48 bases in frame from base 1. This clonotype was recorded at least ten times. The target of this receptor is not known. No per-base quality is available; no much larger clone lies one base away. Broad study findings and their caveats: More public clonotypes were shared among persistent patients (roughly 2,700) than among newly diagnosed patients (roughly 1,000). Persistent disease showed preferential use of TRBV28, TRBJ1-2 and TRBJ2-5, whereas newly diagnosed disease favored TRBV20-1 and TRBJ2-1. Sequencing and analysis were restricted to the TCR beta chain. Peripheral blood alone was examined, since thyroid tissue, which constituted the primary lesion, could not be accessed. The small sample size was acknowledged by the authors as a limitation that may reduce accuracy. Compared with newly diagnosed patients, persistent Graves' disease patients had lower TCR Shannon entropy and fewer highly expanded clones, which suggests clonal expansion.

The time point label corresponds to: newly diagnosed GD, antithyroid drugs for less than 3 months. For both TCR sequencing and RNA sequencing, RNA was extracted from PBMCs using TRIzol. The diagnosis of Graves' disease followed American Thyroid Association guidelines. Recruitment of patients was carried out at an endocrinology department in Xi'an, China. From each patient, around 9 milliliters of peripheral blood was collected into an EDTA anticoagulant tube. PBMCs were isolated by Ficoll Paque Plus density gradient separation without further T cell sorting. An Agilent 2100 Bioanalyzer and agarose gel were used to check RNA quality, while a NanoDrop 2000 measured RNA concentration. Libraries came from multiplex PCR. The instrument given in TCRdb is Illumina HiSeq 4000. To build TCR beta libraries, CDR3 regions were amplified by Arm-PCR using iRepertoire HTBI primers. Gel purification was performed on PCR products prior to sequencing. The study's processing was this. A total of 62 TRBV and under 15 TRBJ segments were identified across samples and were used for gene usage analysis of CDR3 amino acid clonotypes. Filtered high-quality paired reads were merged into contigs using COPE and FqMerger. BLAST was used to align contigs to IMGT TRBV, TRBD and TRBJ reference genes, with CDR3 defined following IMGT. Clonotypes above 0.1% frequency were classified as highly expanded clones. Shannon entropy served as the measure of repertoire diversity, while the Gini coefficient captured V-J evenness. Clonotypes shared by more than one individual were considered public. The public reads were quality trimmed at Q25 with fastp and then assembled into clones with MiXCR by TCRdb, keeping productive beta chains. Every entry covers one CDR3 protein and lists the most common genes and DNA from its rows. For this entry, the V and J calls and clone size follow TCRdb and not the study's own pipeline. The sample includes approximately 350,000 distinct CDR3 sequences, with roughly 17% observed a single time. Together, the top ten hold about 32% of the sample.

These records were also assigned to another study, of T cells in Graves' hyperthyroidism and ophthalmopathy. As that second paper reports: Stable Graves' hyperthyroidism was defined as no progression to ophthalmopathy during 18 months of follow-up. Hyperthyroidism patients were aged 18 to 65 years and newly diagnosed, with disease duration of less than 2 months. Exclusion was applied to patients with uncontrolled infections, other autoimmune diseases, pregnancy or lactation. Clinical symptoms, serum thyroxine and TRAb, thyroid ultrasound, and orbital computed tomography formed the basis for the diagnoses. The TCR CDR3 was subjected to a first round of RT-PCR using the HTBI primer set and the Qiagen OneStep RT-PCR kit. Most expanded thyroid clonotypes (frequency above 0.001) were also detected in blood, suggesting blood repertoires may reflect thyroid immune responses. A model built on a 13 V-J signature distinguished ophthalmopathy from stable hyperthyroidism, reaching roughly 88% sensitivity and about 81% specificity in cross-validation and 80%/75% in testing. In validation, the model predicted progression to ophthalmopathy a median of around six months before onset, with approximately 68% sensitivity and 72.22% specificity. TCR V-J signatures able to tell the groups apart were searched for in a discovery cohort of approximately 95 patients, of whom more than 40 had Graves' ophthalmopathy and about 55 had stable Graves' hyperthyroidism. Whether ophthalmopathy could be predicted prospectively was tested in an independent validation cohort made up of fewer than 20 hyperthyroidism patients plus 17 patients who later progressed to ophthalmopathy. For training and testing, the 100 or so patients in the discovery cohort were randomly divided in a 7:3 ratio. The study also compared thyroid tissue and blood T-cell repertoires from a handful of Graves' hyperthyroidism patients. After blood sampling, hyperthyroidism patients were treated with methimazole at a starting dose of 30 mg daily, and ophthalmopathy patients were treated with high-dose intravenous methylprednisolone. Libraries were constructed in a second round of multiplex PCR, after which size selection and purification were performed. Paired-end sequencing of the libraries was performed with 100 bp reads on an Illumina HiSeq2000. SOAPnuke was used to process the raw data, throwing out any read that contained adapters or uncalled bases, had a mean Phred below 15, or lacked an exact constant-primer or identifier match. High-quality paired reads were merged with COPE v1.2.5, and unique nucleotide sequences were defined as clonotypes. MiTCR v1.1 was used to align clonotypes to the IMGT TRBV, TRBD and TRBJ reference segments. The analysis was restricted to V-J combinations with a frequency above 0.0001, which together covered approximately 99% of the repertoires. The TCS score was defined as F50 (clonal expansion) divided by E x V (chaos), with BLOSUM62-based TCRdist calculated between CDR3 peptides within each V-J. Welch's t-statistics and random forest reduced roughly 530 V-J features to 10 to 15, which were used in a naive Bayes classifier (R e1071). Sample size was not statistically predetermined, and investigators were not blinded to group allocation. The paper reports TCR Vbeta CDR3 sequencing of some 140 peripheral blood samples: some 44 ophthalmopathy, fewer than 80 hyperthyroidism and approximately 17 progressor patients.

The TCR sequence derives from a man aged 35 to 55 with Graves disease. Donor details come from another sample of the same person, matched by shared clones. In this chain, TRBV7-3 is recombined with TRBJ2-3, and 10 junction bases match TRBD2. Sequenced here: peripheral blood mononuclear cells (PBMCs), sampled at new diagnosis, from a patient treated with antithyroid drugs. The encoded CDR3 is CASSLGGTSGTDTQYF. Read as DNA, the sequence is TGTGCCAGCAGCTTAGGGGGGACTAGCGGCACAGATACGCAGTATTTT.